These T cell receptor beta chains were read from a single sample in a study of cytomegalovirus exposure and HLA in healthy donors. Method: immunoSEQ multiplex PCR; TCRdb's copy keeps in-frame clones and lacks some. The sample yields some 150,000 clones, roughly four fifths seen once. Sequences were obtained from PBMCs. The receptors derive from a man between 18 and 29 years old in good health and CMV-seropositive. The CDR3 runs from the conserved cysteine through the conserved F or W. D genes are given only for firm matches. Size values are once, few and many counts, or a class for expanded clones, and some rows have none.

V	J	D	size	CDR3	DNA
TRBV10-3	TRBJ2-7	TRBD1	.	CAISEAGGEQYF	TGTGCCATCAGTGAGGCAGGGGGCGAGCAGTACTTC
TRBV9	TRBJ2-2	TRBD2	.	CASSVEGLPSGELFF	TGTGCCAGCAGCGTAGAGGGACTACCTAGCGGGGAGCTGTTTTTT
TRBV7-9	TRBJ1-2	TRBD1	.	CASSLGQGNYGYTF	TGTGCCAGCAGCTTGGGACAGGGGAACTATGGCTACACCTTC
TRBV6-6	TRBJ2-3	TRBD2	.	CASIRLAGNTDTQYF	TGTGCCAGCATTAGACTAGCGGGAAACACAGATACGCAGTATTTT
TRBV10-3	TRBJ1-1	.	.	CAISESGAFQRAFF	TGTGCCATCAGTGAGTCGGGAGCATTCCAGCGGGCTTTCTTT
TRBV6-1	TRBJ2-1	.	.	CASTDLGGEQFF	TGTGCCAGCACCGACTTAGGGGGTGAGCAGTTCTTC
TRBV27	TRBJ2-7	TRBD1	.	CASSPKGASYEQYF	TGTGCCAGCAGTCCCAAGGGGGCATCTTACGAGCAGTACTTC
TRBV28	TRBJ2-5	TRBD1	.	CASSLSGQEIQETQYF	TGTGCCAGTAGTTTATCGGGACAGGAGATACAAGAGACCCAGTACTTC
TRBV27	TRBJ1-1	TRBD1	.	CASSTTGGYRASF	TGTGCCAGCAGCACTACAGGGGGCTACCGAGCTTCCTTT
TRBV5-1	TRBJ2-7	TRBD1	.	CASSLGGQGSSEQYF	TGCGCCAGCAGCTTGGGAGGACAGGGATCCTCCGAGCAGTACTTC
TRBV11-2	TRBJ2-5	TRBD2	.	CASSLLAGDETQYF	TGTGCCAGCAGCTTACTAGCGGGAGACGAGACCCAGTACTTC
TRBV5-4	TRBJ1-1	TRBD1	once	CASSPGGLNTEAFF	TGTGCCAGCAGCCCAGGGGGCCTGAACACTGAAGCTTTCTTT
TRBV6-5	TRBJ2-2	TRBD2	.	CASSYQGLAGPGELFF	TGTGCCAGCAGTTACCAGGGACTAGCGGGACCCGGGGAGCTGTTTTTT
TRBV28	TRBJ2-7	.	few	CATHSSSDEQYF	TGTGCCACCCATAGCTCGAGCGACGAGCAGTACTTC
TRBV5-1	TRBJ1-4	.	few	CASSLTINEKLFF	TGCGCCAGCAGCTTAACAATAAATGAAAAACTGTTTTTT
TRBV5-1	TRBJ2-7	.	.	CASSLGAQQGRYEQYF	TGCGCCAGCAGCTTGGGAGCCCAACAGGGGAGGTACGAGCAGTACTTC
TRBV28	TRBJ1-5	TRBD1	.	CASSRGQGPQHF	TGTGCCAGCAGTAGGGGACAGGGGCCCCAGCATTTT
TRBV6-6	TRBJ2-3	TRBD2	.	CASSNLGLADTQYF	TGTGCCAGCAGCAACCTTGGACTAGCAGATACGCAGTATTTT
TRBV7-2	TRBJ2-5	TRBD2	.	CASSGLEETQYF	TGTGCCAGCAGCGGACTAGAGGAGACCCAGTACTTC
TRBV5-1	TRBJ2-5	TRBD2	.	CASSPSLAGRETQYF	TGCGCCAGCAGCCCCTCTCTAGCGGGAAGAGAGACCCAGTACTTC
TRBV5-4	TRBJ2-5	.	few	CASSFRLAGTQYF	TGTGCCAGCAGCTTTAGGCTAGCAGGGACCCAGTACTTC
TRBV6-1	TRBJ2-2	.	.	CASSGGPPNTGELFF	TGTGCCAGCAGTGGGGGGCCCCCGAACACCGGGGAGCTGTTTTTT
TRBV27	TRBJ1-1	.	.	CASTVPWGRMNTEAFF	TGTGCCAGCACCGTTCCCTGGGGCCGCATGAACACTGAAGCTTTCTTT
TRBV5-6	TRBJ1-2	.	.	CASSLGQDYGYTF	TGTGCCAGCAGCTTGGGGCAGGACTATGGCTACACCTTC
TRBV9	TRBJ1-5	TRBD1	few	CASSVDRVYGNQPQHF	TGTGCCAGCAGCGTCGACAGGGTTTATGGCAATCAGCCCCAGCATTTT
TRBV5-8	TRBJ2-5	TRBD1	.	CASSSDQGDQETQYF	TGTGCCAGCAGCTCCGATCAGGGGGACCAAGAGACCCAGTACTTC
TRBV5-4	TRBJ1-5	.	.	CASSLAGNQPQHF	TGTGCCAGCAGCTTGGCGGGGAATCAGCCCCAGCATTTT
TRBV29-1	TRBJ1-2	TRBD1	.	CSAWEDRDFYGYTF	TGCAGCGCGTGGGAGGACAGGGATTTCTATGGCTACACCTTC
TRBV6-1	TRBJ1-1	.	.	CASFEREGTEAFF	TGTGCCAGCTTTGAGAGGGAGGGGACTGAAGCTTTCTTT
TRBV30	TRBJ2-2	TRBD1	few	CAWTFLGPGQGAPGELFF	TGTGCCTGGACCTTTCTGGGCCCGGGACAGGGGGCGCCCGGGGAGCTGTTTTTT
TRBV7-9	TRBJ1-2	.	.	CASRDGGFYGYTF	TGTGCCAGCAGGGATGGGGGCTTCTATGGCTACACCTTC
TRBV2	TRBJ2-1	TRBD2	.	CASRNIAGGAYNEQFF	TGTGCCAGCAGAAATATAGCGGGAGGGGCCTACAATGAGCAGTTCTTC
TRBV13	TRBJ1-1	.	.	CASSLGSGYGTEAFF	TGTGCCAGCAGCTTGGGCTCAGGGTACGGGACTGAAGCTTTCTTT
TRBV6-6	TRBJ1-1	TRBD1	once	CASTDRGTNTEAFF	TGTGCCAGTACTGACAGGGGAACGAACACTGAAGCTTTCTTT
TRBV30	TRBJ2-5	TRBD1	.	CAPVDREILQETQYF	TGTGCCCCGGTGGACAGGGAAATATTACAAGAGACCCAGTACTTC
TRBV6-1	TRBJ1-5	TRBD1	.	CASSEVRGFNQPQHF	TGTGCCAGCAGTGAAGTCAGGGGGTTCAATCAGCCCCAGCATTTT
TRBV27	TRBJ2-1	.	.	CASSLSTNNEQFF	TGTGCCAGCAGTTTGTCGACTAACAATGAGCAGTTCTTC
TRBV28	TRBJ2-7	.	.	CASRPMKDGSYEQYF	TGTGCCAGCAGACCGATGAAAGACGGGTCCTACGAGCAGTACTTC
TRBV7-6	TRBJ2-3	.	.	CASSLEPLREDTQYF	TGTGCCAGCAGCTTAGAGCCCCTAAGGGAGGATACGCAGTATTTT
TRBV2	TRBJ2-7	TRBD2	.	CASRWGGNLYEQYF	TGTGCCAGCAGATGGGGGGGGAACCTCTACGAGCAGTACTTC
TRBV11-2	TRBJ2-1	TRBD2	few	CASSSTGLAAHNEQFF	TGTGCCAGCAGCTCCACTGGGCTAGCGGCGCACAATGAGCAGTTCTTC
TRBV5-1	TRBJ2-1	.	.	CASSAGQSSYNEQFF	TGCGCCAGCAGCGCCGGACAGAGCTCCTACAATGAGCAGTTCTTC
TRBV5-6	TRBJ1-2	TRBD1	.	CASSLVTGDGTYGYTF	TGTGCCAGCAGCTTAGTGACAGGGGACGGGACCTATGGCTACACCTTC
TRBV4-1	TRBJ1-3	.	.	CASSQSIQALSGNTIYF	TGCGCCAGCAGCCAAAGTATCCAGGCGCTCTCTGGAAACACCATATATTTT
TRBV7-2	TRBJ2-5	.	once	CASSLGGPGRETQYF	TGTGCCAGCAGCTTAGGAGGTCCAGGGCGGGAGACCCAGTACTTC
TRBV6-1	TRBJ1-5	.	few	CASSRQEGYNQPQHF	TGTGCCAGCAGTCGACAGGAAGGCTACAATCAGCCCCAGCATTTT